This TCR beta chain was recorded in a study of molecular identifiers for immune sequencing clone quantification. Study results and limitations: Identical TCR molecules can share a barcode, and this sharing could underestimate highly expanded clone sizes. Clones above 20 RNA copies contained over 97% of effector molecules and under 1% of naive molecules.

TCRdb called the PCR reads again in MiXCR, with one record for every CDR3 protein. The repertoire holds hundreds of thousands of distinct CDR3 sequences, with roughly a fifth as singletons. V lost 6 bases and J 4 bases, leaving 10 bases between the germline ends. Germline loops: CDR1 MNHEY, CDR2 SVGEGT. The CDR3 runs to 13 residues. CD8+CD4-CCR7+CD45RA+ sorting gave the naive CD8 T cells. This clonotype was seen a few times. The antigen is not known. This TCR was sampled from a human donor in good health. Some libraries in this study had Jurkat cell RNA spiked in. This chain connects TRBV6-2 or TRBV6-3 to TRBJ1-5; D gene uncertain. The sample was naive CD8+ T cells from blood, with Jurkat cell RNA spiked in. Subset given: FACS-sorted CD8+CD4-CCR7+CD45RA+ naive T cells. CDR3 in DNA: TGTGCCAGCAGCCCTACGCCGAATCAGCCCCAGCATTTT. Amino acid sequence: CASSPTPNQPQHF.